This TCR beta chain was documented in a study of blood T cell repertoires in COVID-19. Study background: Whether acute or convalescent, the COVID-19 samples came from the United States, Italy and Spain. T cells, B-cell-depleted T cells, or PBMCs supplied cDNA or gDNA.

This CDR3 has 14 residues. Germline CDR1 is LNHDA and CDR2 is SQIVND (reference sequence). V lost 4 bases and J 6 bases, leaving 12 bases between the germline ends. Original processing notes: The authors estimated nucleated cell counts from reference gene primer amplification. Clones were sequenced by immunoSEQ multiplex PCR, and TCRdb holds only the in-frame ones, with some missing. That table furnishes V, J and clone size, whereas the DNA furnished D and trimming. This table has about 260,000 clones, about 89% appearing once. J is TRBJ2-2 and V is TRBV19; D not certain. Sequencing was performed on peripheral blood. The clonotype was recovered from a man between 35 and 55 years old who had recovered from COVID-19. As DNA, the CDR3 is TGTGCCAGTAGTACCCTCCCTCTGTCCGGGGAGCTGTTTTTT. This codes for CASSTLPLSGELFF.